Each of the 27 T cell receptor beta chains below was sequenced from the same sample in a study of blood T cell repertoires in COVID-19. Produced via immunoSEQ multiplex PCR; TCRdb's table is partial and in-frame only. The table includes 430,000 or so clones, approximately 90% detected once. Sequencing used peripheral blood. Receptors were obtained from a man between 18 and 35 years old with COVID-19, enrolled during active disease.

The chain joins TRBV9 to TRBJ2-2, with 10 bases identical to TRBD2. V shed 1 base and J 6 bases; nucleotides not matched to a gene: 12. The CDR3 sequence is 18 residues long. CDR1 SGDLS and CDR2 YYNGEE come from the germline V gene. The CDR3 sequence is CASSVRASGGLRAGELFF. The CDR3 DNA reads TGTGCCAGCAGCGTACGGGCTAGCGGGGGCCTCAGGGCCGGGGAGCTGTTTTTT. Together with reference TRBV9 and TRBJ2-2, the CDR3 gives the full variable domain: DSGVTQTPKHLITATGQRVTLRCSPRSGDLSVYWYQQSLDQGLQFLIQYYNGEERAKGNILERFSAQQFPDLHSELNLSSLELGDSALYFCASSVRASGGLRAGELFFGEGSRLTVL.

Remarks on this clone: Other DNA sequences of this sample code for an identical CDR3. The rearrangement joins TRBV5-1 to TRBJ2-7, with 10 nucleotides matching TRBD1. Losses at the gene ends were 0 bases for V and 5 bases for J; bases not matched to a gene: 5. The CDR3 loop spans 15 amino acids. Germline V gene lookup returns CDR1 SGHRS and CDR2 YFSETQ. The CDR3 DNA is TGCGCCAGCAGCTTGGGTGGACAGGGGGGGAACGAGCAGTACTTC. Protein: CASSLGGQGGNEQYF. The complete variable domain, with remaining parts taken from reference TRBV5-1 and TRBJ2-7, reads KAGVTQTPRYLIKTRGQQVTLSCSPISGHRSVSWYQQTPGQGLQFLFEYFSETQRNKGNFPGRFSGRQFSNSRSEMNVSTLELGDSALYLCASSLGGQGGNEQYFGPGTRLTVT.

Here the CDR3 DNA reads TGTGCCAGCAGCCTCCTGGAGGATCATTCACCCCTCCACTTT. Translation: CASSLLEDHSPLHF. The gene calls are TRBV16 and TRBJ1-6, with D uncertain. Germline V gives CDR1 KGHSY, CDR2 FQNENV. The CDR3 is made up of 14 amino acids. V lost 4 bases and J lost 8, with 12 bases in between. Supplemented by reference TRBV16 and TRBJ1-6, the full variable domain reads GEEVAQTPKHLVRGEGQKAKLYCAPIKGHSYVFWYQQVLKNEFKFLISFQNENVFDETGMPKERFSAKCLPNSPCSLEIQATKLEDSAVYFCASSLLEDHSPLHFGNGTRLTVT.

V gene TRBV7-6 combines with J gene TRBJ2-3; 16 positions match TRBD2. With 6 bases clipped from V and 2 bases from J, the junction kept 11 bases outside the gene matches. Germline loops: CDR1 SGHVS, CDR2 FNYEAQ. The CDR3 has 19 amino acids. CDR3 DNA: TGTGCCAGCAGTTATTCCGGGACTAGCGGGGGGGCCAACACAGATACGCAGTATTTT. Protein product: CASSYSGTSGGANTDTQYF.

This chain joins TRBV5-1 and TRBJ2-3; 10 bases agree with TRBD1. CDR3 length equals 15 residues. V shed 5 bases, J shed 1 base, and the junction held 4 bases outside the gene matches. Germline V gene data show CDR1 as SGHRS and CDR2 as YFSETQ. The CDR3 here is CASSFDRGRTDTQYF. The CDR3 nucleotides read TGCGCCAGCAGTTTTGACAGGGGGCGCACAGATACGCAGTATTTT.

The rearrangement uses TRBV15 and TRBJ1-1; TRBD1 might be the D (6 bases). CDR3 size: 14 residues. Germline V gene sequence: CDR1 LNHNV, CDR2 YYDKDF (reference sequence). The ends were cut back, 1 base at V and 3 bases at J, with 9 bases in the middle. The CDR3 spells CATSRVGGHTEAFF. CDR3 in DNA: TGTGCCACCAGCAGAGTCGGGGGGCACACTGAAGCTTTCTTT.

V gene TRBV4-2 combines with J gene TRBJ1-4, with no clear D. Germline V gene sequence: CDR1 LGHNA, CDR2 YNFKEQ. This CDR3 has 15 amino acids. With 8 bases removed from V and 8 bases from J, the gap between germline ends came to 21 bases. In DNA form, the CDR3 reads TGTGCCAGCTGTAGTACCCAAGGAGGGAGCGAAAAACTGTTTTTT. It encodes CASCSTQGGSEKLFF.

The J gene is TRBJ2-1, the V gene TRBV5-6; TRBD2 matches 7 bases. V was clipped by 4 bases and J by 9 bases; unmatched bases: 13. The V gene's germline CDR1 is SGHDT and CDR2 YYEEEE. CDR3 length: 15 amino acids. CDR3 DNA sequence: TGTGCCAGCAGCATCCGGGACTACACTTTTGCTGAGCAGTTCTTC. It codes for CASSIRDYTFAEQFF.

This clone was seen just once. CDR3 in amino acids: CASSQEDGQGIYTF. CDR3 sequence (DNA): TGCGCCAGCAGCCAAGAAGACGGACAGGGGATCTACACCTTC. The chain links TRBV4-1 to TRBJ1-2, with 9 positions matching TRBD1. CDR3 length: 14 amino acids. V dropped 0 bases and J dropped 10; count of bases not matched to a gene: 6. In germline, CDR1 is MGHRA, CDR2 YSYEKL.

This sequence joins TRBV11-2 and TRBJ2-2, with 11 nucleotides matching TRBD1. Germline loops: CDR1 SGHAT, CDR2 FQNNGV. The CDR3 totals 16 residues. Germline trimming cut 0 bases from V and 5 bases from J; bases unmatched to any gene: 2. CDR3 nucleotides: TGTGCCAGCAGCTTAGATAGGGACAGGGGGACCGGGGAGCTGTTTTTT. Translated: CASSLDRDRGTGELFF.

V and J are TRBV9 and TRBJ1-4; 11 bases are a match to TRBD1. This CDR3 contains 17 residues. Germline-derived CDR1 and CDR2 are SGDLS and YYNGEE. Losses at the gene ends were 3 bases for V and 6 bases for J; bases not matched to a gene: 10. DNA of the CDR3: TGTGCCAGCAGCGGACGGACAGGGGGCATTAGGGATGAAAAACTGTTTTTT. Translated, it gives CASSGRTGGIRDEKLFF.

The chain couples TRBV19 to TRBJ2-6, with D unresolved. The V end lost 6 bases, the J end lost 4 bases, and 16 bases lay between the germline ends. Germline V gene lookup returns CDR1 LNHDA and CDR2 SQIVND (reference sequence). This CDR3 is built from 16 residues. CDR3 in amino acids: CASRQQSRTGANVLTF. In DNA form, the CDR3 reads TGTGCCAGTAGACAACAATCCCGAACCGGGGCCAACGTCCTGACTTTC.

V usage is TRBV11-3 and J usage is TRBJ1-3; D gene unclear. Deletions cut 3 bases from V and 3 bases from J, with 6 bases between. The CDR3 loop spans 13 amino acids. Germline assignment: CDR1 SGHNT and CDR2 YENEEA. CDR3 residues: CASSFNNGNTIYF. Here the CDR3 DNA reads TGTGCCAGCAGCTTCAACAATGGAAACACCATATATTTT. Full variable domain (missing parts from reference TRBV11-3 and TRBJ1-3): EAGVVQSPRYKIIEKKQPVAFWCNPISGHNTLYWYLQNLGQGPELLIRYENEEAVDDSQLPKDRFSAERLKGVDSTLKIQPAELGDSAVYLCASSFNNGNTIYFGEGSWLTVV.

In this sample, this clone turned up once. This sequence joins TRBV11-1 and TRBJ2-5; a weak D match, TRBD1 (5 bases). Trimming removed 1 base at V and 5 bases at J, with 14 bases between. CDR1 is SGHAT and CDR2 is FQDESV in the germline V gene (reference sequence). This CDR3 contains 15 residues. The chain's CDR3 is CASSLGRSGLETQYF. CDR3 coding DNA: TGTGCCAGCAGCTTAGGTCGGTCAGGGCTGGAGACCCAGTACTTC.

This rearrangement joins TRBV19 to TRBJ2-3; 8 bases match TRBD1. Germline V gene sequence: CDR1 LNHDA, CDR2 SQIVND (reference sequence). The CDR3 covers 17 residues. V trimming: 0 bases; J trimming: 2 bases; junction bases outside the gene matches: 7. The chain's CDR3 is CASSIDRGQAITDTQYF. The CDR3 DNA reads TGTGCCAGTAGTATAGATCGGGGACAGGCGATCACAGATACGCAGTATTTT.

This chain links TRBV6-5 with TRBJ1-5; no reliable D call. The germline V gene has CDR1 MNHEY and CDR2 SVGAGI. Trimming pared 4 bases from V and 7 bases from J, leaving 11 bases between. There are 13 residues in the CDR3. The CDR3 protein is CASSWSPGQPQHF. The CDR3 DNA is TGTGCCAGCAGTTGGTCACCGGGGCAGCCCCAGCATTTT.

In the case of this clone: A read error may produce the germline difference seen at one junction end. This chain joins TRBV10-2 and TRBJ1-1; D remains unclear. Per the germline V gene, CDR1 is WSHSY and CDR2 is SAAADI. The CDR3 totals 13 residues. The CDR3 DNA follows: TGCGCCAGCAGGGAGTTCATGAACACTGAAGCTTTCTTT. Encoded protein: CASREFMNTEAFF.

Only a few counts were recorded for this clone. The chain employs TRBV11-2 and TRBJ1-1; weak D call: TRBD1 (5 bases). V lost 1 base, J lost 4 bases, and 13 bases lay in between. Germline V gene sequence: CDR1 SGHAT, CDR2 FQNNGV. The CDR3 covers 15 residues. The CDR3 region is CASSLVRHGGTEAFF. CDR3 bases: TGTGCCAGCAGCTTAGTCCGGCACGGGGGCACTGAAGCTTTCTTT.

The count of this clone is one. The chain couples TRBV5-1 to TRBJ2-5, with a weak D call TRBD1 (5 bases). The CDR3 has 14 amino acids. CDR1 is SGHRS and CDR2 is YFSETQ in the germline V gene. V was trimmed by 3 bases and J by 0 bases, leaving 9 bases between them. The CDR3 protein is CASSWTTDQETQYF. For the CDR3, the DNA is TGCGCCAGCAGCTGGACGACAGACCAAGAGACCCAGTACTTC.

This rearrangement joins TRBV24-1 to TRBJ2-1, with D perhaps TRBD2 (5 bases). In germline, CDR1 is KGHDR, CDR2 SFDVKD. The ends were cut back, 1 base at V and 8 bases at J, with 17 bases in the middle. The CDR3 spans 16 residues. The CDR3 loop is CATSDLSGSYSDEQFF. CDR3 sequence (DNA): TGTGCCACCAGTGATTTAAGTGGGAGTTATTCTGATGAGCAGTTCTTC.

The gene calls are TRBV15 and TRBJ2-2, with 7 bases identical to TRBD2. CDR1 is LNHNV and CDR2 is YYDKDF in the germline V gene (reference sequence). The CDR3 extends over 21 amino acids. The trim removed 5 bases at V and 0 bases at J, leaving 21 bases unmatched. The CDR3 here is CATSGNLLYERGGSNTGELFF. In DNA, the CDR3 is TGTGCCACCAGCGGAAACCTACTTTACGAGAGGGGAGGGTCGAACACCGGGGAGCTGTTTTTT.

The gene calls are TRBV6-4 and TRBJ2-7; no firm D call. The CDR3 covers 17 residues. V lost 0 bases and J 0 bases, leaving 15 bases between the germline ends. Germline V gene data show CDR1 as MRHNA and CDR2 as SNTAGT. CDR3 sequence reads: CASSDSRSAMVSYEQYF. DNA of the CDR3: TGTGCCAGCAGTGACTCGAGAAGTGCAATGGTCTCCTACGAGCAGTACTTC.

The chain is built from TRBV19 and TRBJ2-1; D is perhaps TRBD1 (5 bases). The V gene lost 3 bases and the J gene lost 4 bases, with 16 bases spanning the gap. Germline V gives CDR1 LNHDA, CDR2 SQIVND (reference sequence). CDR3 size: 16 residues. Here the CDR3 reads CASSIVNRKIYNEQFF. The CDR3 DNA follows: TGTGCCAGTAGTATTGTCAACAGGAAGATTTACAATGAGCAGTTCTTC.

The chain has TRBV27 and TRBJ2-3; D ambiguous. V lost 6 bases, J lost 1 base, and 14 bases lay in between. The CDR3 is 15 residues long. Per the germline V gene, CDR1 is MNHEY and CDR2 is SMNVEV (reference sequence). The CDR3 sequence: CASRPRTLGTDTQYF. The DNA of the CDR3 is TGTGCCAGCAGGCCACGAACGCTAGGCACAGATACGCAGTATTTT.

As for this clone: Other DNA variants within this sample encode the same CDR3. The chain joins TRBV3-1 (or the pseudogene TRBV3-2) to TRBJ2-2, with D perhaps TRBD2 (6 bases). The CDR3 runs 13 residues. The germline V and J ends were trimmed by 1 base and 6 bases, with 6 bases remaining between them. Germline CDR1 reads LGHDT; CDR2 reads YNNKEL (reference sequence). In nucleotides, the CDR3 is TGTGCCAGCAGCCAAGGGGGGGCCGGGGAGCTGTTTTTT. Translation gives CASSQGGAGELFF.

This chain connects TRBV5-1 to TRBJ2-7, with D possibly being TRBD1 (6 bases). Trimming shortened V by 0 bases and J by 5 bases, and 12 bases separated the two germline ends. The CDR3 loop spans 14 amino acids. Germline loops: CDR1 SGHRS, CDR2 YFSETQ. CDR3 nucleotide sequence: TGCGCCAGCAGCTTGGACCCGGACAGAGACGAGCAGTACTTC. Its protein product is CASSLDPDRDEQYF. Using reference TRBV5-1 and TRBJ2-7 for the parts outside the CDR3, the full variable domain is KAGVTQTPRYLIKTRGQQVTLSCSPISGHRSVSWYQQTPGQGLQFLFEYFSETQRNKGNFPGRFSGRQFSNSRSEMNVSTLELGDSALYLCASSLDPDRDEQYFGPGTRLTVT.

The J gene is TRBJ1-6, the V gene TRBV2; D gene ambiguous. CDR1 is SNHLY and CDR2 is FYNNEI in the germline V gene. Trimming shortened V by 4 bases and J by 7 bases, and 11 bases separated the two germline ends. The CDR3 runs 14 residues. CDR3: CASSVEGSNSPLHF. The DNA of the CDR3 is TGTGCCAGCAGTGTCGAGGGTTCAAATTCACCCCTCCACTTT.